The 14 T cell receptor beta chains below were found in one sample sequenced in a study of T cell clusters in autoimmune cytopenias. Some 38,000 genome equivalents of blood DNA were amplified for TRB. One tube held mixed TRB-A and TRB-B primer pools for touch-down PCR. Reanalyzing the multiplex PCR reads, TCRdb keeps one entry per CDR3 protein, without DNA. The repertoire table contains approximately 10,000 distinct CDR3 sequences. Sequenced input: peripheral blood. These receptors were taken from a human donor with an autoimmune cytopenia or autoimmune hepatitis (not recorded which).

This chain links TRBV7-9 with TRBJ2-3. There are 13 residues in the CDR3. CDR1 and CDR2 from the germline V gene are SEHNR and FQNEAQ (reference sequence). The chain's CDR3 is CASSFVRTDTQYF.

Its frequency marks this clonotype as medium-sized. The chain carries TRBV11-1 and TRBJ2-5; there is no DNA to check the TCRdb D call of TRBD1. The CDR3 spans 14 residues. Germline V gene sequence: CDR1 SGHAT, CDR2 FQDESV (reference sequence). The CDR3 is CASSLWQGEETQYF.

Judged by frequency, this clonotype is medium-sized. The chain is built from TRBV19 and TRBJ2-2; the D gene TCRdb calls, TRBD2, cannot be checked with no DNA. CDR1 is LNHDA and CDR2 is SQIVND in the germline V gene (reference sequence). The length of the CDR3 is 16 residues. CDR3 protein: CASSLLAGSNTGELFF.

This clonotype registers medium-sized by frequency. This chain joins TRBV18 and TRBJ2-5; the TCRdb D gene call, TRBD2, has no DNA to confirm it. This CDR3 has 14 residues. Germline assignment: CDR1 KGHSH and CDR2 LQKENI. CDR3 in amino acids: CASSPSLAEETQYF.

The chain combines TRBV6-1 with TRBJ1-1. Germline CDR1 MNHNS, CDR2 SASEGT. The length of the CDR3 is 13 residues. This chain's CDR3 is CASSWGLNTEAFF.

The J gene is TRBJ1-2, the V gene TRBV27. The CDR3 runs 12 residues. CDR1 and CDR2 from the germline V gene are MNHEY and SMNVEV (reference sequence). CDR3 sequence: CASKGSVTGYTF.

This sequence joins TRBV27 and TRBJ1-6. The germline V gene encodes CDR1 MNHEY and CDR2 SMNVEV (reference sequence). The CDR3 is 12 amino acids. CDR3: CASSFGSSPLHF.

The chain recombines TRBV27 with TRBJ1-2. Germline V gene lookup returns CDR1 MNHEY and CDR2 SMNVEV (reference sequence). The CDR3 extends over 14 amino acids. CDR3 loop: CASSGGVRANGYTF.

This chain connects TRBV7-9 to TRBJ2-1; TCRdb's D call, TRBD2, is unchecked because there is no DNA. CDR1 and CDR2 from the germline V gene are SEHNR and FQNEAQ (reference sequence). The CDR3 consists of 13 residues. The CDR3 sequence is CASSFELAGVQFF.

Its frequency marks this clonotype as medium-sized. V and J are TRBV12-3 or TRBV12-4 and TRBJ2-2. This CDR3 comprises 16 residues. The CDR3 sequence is CASSPWSGSATGELFF.

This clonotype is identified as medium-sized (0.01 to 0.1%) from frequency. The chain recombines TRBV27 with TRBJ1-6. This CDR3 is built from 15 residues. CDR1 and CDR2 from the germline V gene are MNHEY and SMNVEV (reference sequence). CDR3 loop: CASSLRAPAFSPLHF.

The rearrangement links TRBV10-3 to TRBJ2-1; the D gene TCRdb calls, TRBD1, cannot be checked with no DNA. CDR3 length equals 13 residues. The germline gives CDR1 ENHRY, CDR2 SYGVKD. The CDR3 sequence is CAITEDRENEQFF.

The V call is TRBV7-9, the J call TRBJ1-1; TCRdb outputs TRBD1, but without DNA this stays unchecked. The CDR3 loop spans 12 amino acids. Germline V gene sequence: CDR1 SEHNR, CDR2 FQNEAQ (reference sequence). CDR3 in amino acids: CASSFIGPEAFF.

CDR3 in amino acids: CASSLSANPYYEQYF. The chain couples TRBV12-3 or TRBV12-4 to TRBJ2-7. The CDR3 has 15 residues.